A single sample gave rise to the 32 T cell receptor beta chains below, sequenced in a study of chemoradiotherapy in HPV16-positive cancers. The assay was immunoSEQ multiplex PCR, and TCRdb's table has in-frame clones only and misses some. The top ten clones hold around 5.3% of a sample with around 12,000 clones, around nine tenths of them seen once. Sequenced material: blood, taken from a patient who underwent chemoradiotherapy. These receptors were collected from a human donor with HPV-associated anogenital cancer.

The chain has TRBV30 and TRBJ2-5, with 7 bases aligning to TRBD2. CDR1 and CDR2 (germline): GTSNPN, SVGIG (reference sequence). V was clipped by 8 bases and J by 1 base; unmatched bases: 13. The CDR3 contains 15 residues. The CDR3 here is CAAGSGAGSQETQYF. The DNA of the CDR3 is TGTGCCGCGGGGTCCGGAGCGGGATCCCAAGAGACCCAGTACTTC.

The chain recombines TRBV5-1 with TRBJ2-7; TRBD2 matches at 8 bases. The trim removed 5 bases at V and 3 bases at J, leaving 7 bases unmatched. The germline V gene encodes CDR1 SGHRS and CDR2 YFSETQ. The CDR3 covers 14 residues. In DNA form, the CDR3 reads TGCGCCAGCAGTAGGAGTAGCGGGATCTACGAGCAGTACTTC. Its protein product is CASSRSSGIYEQYF.

The chain links TRBV11-2 to TRBJ2-1; no clear D. The CDR3 loop spans 18 amino acids. Per the germline V gene, CDR1 is SGHAT and CDR2 is FQNNGV. V lost 5 bases and J 5 bases, leaving 25 bases between the germline ends. CDR3 nucleotide sequence: TGTGCCAGCAGCCAAGCGAAGCGACTTGATTCTTGGAACAATGAGCAGTTCTTC. This gives the protein CASSQAKRLDSWNNEQFF.

The rearrangement links TRBV6-5 to TRBJ2-5; D call uncertain. With 1 base removed from V and 5 bases from J, the gap between germline ends came to 2 bases. CDR3 length: 11 residues. CDR1 and CDR2 from the germline V gene are MNHEY and SVGAGI. CDR3 loop: CASSYFETQYF. For the CDR3, the DNA is TGTGCCAGCAGTTACTTCGAGACCCAGTACTTC.

The rearrangement joins TRBV2 to TRBJ1-3; D is ambiguous. The CDR3 is 15 residues long. Trimming took off 4 bases at V and 0 bases at J, with 10 bases between the two ends. Looked up from germline, CDR1 is SNHLY and CDR2 is FYNNEI. The CDR3 DNA reads as TGTGCCAGCAGTGTGGAGGAAGCCTCTGGAAACACCATATATTTT. The encoded protein is CASSVEEASGNTIYF.

The genes are TRBV7-2 and TRBJ2-7; D may be TRBD2 (7 bases). V was trimmed by 5 bases and J by 2 bases, leaving 16 bases between them. CDR3 size: 15 residues. Per the germline V gene, CDR1 is SGHTA and CDR2 is FQGNSA. The CDR3 region has the DNA TGTGCCAGCAGCCCAAGGCGGGGGCTGGCCTACGAGCAGTACTTC. Translation: CASSPRRGLAYEQYF.

This clone was seen a handful of times. One junction end does not reproduce the germline sequence, and a read error may be involved. The chain employs TRBV6-1 and TRBJ2-3; D possibly corresponds to TRBD2 (6 bases). The CDR3 runs 12 residues. The germline gives CDR1 MNHNS, CDR2 SASEGT. In nucleotides, the CDR3 is TGTGCCTGCAGGAGGGATACAGATACGCAGTATTTT. Protein sequence: CACRRDTDTQYF.

This chain uses TRBV5-6 with TRBJ2-3, with no clear D. Trimming cost V 0 bases and J 2 bases, with 7 bases left between them. Germline V CDR1 and CDR2: SGHDT, YYEEEE. The CDR3 totals 14 residues. CDR3 sequence: CASSLGAHTDTQYF. The CDR3 DNA reads as TGTGCCAGCAGCTTGGGCGCTCACACAGATACGCAGTATTTT.

The chain uses TRBV6-1 and TRBJ2-1; the D gene could be TRBD1 or TRBD2 (6 bases each). The germline V gene has CDR1 MNHNS and CDR2 SASEGT. This CDR3 is built from 16 residues. V lost 2 bases and J 7 bases, leaving 18 bases between the germline ends. The CDR3 bases are TGTGCCAGCAGTGAATTCGGGGGCCCCACGGCAAATGAGCAGTTCTTC. This codes for CASSEFGGPTANEQFF.

This clone has only one observation. This chain connects TRBV6-5 to TRBJ2-7; no reliable D call. The germline CDR1 and CDR2 sequences are MNHEY and SVGAGI. Trimming cost V 7 bases and J 0 bases, with 13 bases left between them. The CDR3 is made up of 14 amino acids. The DNA of the CDR3 is TGTGCCAGCAAGGTTGGAGTAGCCTCCTACGAGCAGTACTTC. It specifies CASKVGVASYEQYF.

J is TRBJ2-1 and V is TRBV30; D possibly corresponds to TRBD1 (6 bases). Germline lookup yields CDR1 GTSNPN and CDR2 SVGIG (reference sequence). Trimming left V 1 base short and J 3 bases short, with 19 bases between. The CDR3 is made up of 17 amino acids. The CDR3 reads CAWSGLSWTAIYNEQFF. DNA of the CDR3: TGTGCCTGGAGTGGCCTTTCCTGGACAGCGATCTACAATGAGCAGTTCTTC.

This clone has just a few counts. The chain employs TRBV5-4 and TRBJ1-1; tentative D call: TRBD1 (6 bases). The V end lost 0 bases, the J end lost 5 bases, and 14 bases lay between the germline ends. Germline CDR1 SGHNT, CDR2 YYREEE (reference sequence). The CDR3 loop spans 15 amino acids. This CDR3 is CASSLEWGQRTEAFF. The CDR3 coding sequence is TGTGCCAGCAGCTTGGAATGGGGGCAAAGGACTGAAGCTTTCTTT.

This chain joins TRBV19 and TRBJ2-4; 9 bases are shared with TRBD2. CDR1 and CDR2 from the germline V gene are LNHDA and SQIVND (reference sequence). Unmatched junction bases numbered 10, after V lost 5 bases and J lost 8 bases. This CDR3 has 15 amino acids. The DNA of the CDR3 is TGTGCCAGTAGTCCCGGCGGGGGGGGAGGATACATTCAGTACTTC. Amino acid sequence: CASSPGGGGGYIQYF.

This chain links TRBV30 with TRBJ1-6; D perhaps matches TRBD1 (6 bases). Trimming took 1 base from V and 0 from J, leaving 13 bases between them. CDR3 length equals 17 residues. CDR1 GTSNPN and CDR2 SVGIG come from the germline V gene (reference sequence). The CDR3 protein is CAWSAGHLSSYNSPLHF. CDR3 nucleotide sequence: TGTGCCTGGAGTGCGGGACATCTGAGCTCCTATAATTCACCCCTCCACTTT.

This clone appeared once. The chain couples TRBV10-2 to TRBJ1-2, with D possibly matching TRBD1 (5 bases). V lost 5 bases to trimming and J lost 7 bases, with 17 bases between them. The CDR3 length is 14 residues. Germline values: CDR1 WSHSY, CDR2 SAAADI. The DNA of the CDR3 is TGCGCCAGCAGTTCAAAACCAGGGAATGGTGGCTACACCTTC. It encodes CASSSKPGNGGYTF.

The chain uses TRBV4-2 and TRBJ2-2; 11 bases line up with TRBD2. There are 17 residues in the CDR3. Germline CDR1 and CDR2: LGHNA and YNFKEQ. V shed 0 bases, J shed 5 bases, and the junction held 5 bases outside the gene matches. In DNA, the CDR3 is TGTGCCAGCAGCCAAGATGCGACTAGCGGGGATACCGGGGAGCTGTTTTTT. It translates to CASSQDATSGDTGELFF.

The J gene is TRBJ2-5, the V gene TRBV7-3; the D gene is possibly TRBD2 (7 bases). CDR1 is SGHTA and CDR2 is FQGTGA in the germline V gene. This CDR3 has 15 residues. V was shortened by 5 bases and J by 5 bases, with 18 bases between the two germline ends. CDR3: CASSPSEGGRETQYF. The CDR3 region has the DNA TGTGCCAGCAGCCCATCGGAGGGGGGGCGTGAGACCCAGTACTTC.

Only one count was recorded for this clone. This sequence joins TRBV5-4 and TRBJ2-3; 8 bases fit TRBD1. The CDR3 totals 17 residues. The germline gives CDR1 SGHNT, CDR2 YYREEE (reference sequence). Trimming removed 4 bases from V and 1 base from J; junction bases left unmatched: 11. The CDR3, as DNA: TGTGCCAGCAGCCGCACAGCTCAGGGGGCTGGCACAGATACGCAGTATTTT. Protein sequence: CASSRTAQGAGTDTQYF.

This clone was observed a few times. V and J are TRBV27 and TRBJ2-1; D remains ambiguous. Between the trimmed V and J ends, which lost 5 bases and 3 bases, there was a span of 17 bases. This CDR3 is 16 amino acids long. The germline V gene has CDR1 MNHEY and CDR2 SMNVEV (reference sequence). The CDR3 DNA follows: TGTGCCAGCAGTAATAGCATGGCCCTTGACTACAATGAGCAGTTCTTC. Protein sequence: CASSNSMALDYNEQFF.

The chain recombines TRBV15 with TRBJ2-1; 7 nucleotides align to TRBD2. V was pared by 8 bases and J by 1 base, with 5 bases of the junction left unmatched. Germline CDR1 and CDR2: LNHNV and YYDKDF (reference sequence). This CDR3 has 14 residues. The CDR3 DNA reads TGTGCCACCCAAGATAGCGGGTCCTACAATGAGCAGTTCTTC. Its protein is CATQDSGSYNEQFF.

This clone appeared once. The gene calls are TRBV6-5 and TRBJ1-3; D possibly corresponds to TRBD1 (6 bases). Trimming stripped 0 bases from V and 4 bases from J, with 10 bases between. From germline, CDR1 is MNHEY and CDR2 SVGAGI. This CDR3 contains 15 residues. The CDR3 here is CASSYSRGFGNTIYF. The CDR3 DNA reads as TGTGCCAGCAGTTACTCGAGGGGGTTCGGAAACACCATATATTTT.

V gene TRBV25-1 combines with J gene TRBJ1-5; no definite D call. The CDR3 spans 13 residues. The V and J ends lost 4 bases and 2 bases respectively, with 6 bases between them. Germline V gene data show CDR1 as MGHDK and CDR2 as SYGVNS. The CDR3 loop reads CASSGHGNQPQHF. The CDR3 DNA sequence: TGTGCCAGCAGTGGGCATGGCAATCAGCCCCAGCATTTT.

The chain recombines TRBV11-2 with TRBJ1-2; no reliable D call. Trimming took 3 bases from V and 4 from J, leaving 18 bases between them. This CDR3 is built from 16 residues. The V gene's germline CDR1 is SGHAT and CDR2 FQNNGV. CDR3 bases: TGTGCCAGCAGCTTTAATAGTGGTAGAAACCTCTATGGCTACACCTTC. This sequence encodes CASSFNSGRNLYGYTF.

The CDR3 DNA follows: TGTGCCAGCAGCTCGACAATGGACAGGGATAATTCACCCCTCCACTTT. Translated: CASSSTMDRDNSPLHF. V gene TRBV11-2 combines with J gene TRBJ1-6, with TRBD1 matching over 8 bases. This CDR3 comprises 16 residues. Germline V gene data show CDR1 as SGHAT and CDR2 as FQNNGV. With 4 bases clipped from V and 5 bases from J, the junction kept 7 bases outside the gene matches.

The J gene is TRBJ1-3, the V gene TRBV14; 7 bases are a match to TRBD1. J lost 0 bases, V lost 5 bases, and 10 bases had no gene match. From germline, CDR1 is SGHDN and CDR2 FVKESK. CDR3 length equals 17 residues. DNA of the CDR3: TGTGCCAGCAGCGTGGGCAGACAGGGACGCTCTGGAAACACCATATATTTT. Its protein is CASSVGRQGRSGNTIYF.

This chain joins TRBV7-8 and TRBJ2-1; the D gene is possibly TRBD1 (6 bases). Germline V CDR1 and CDR2: SGHVS, FQNEAQ. Trimming left V 6 bases short and J 2 bases short, with 17 bases between. CDR3 size: 16 residues. CDR3 nucleotides: TGTGCCAGCAGGCAAACAGGGAGTAAGACCTACAATGAGCAGTTCTTC. As protein: CASRQTGSKTYNEQFF.

V usage is TRBV9 and J usage is TRBJ1-1, with no clear D. Germline V gene lookup returns CDR1 SGDLS and CDR2 YYNGEE. The V and J ends lost 4 bases and 3 bases respectively, with 16 bases between them. CDR3 length equals 15 residues. The CDR3 nucleotides are TGTGCCAGCAGCCCCCGTTGGAACCTGGACACTGAAGCTTTCTTT. Translating it yields CASSPRWNLDTEAFF.

The chain couples TRBV7-2 to TRBJ2-5; D ambiguous. Germline-derived CDR1 and CDR2 are SGHTA and FQGNSA. The V end was cut by 6 bases, the J end by 7 bases, with 12 bases between. This CDR3 region has 12 residues. Here the CDR3 reads CASSSEIGTQYF. The CDR3 region has the DNA TGTGCCAGCAGTTCGGAGATAGGGACCCAGTACTTC.

The chain is built from TRBV9 and TRBJ1-1, with 8 bases fitting TRBD1. V lost 2 bases, J lost 1 base, and 4 bases stayed unmatched. The CDR3 length is 15 residues. Germline V gene data show CDR1 as SGDLS and CDR2 as YYNGEE. The CDR3 DNA sequence: TGTGCCAGCAGCGTGGGGCAGGGGGCGAACACTGAAGCTTTCTTT. Amino acid sequence: CASSVGQGANTEAFF.

The chain employs TRBV7-8 and TRBJ2-1; 9 nucleotides line up with TRBD2. Unmatched junction bases numbered 7, after V lost 3 bases and J lost 4 bases. This CDR3 is built from 16 residues. CDR1 and CDR2 from the germline V gene are SGHVS and FQNEAQ. DNA for the CDR3: TGTGCCAGCAGCTTTGTGCCTAGCGGGGATTACAATGAGCAGTTCTTC. Protein: CASSFVPSGDYNEQFF.

This sequence joins TRBV19 and TRBJ2-5, with 8 positions matching TRBD2. Trimming cost V 0 bases and J 5 bases; bases outside gene matches: 5. CDR1 is LNHDA and CDR2 is SQIVND in the germline V gene (reference sequence). The CDR3 length is 15 residues. The CDR3 loop is CASSIDSGGVETQYF. In DNA, the CDR3 is TGTGCCAGTAGTATAGATTCGGGAGGGGTGGAGACCCAGTACTTC.

The genes are TRBV5-1 and TRBJ1-2; perhaps TRBD1 as D (6 bases). V was clipped by 2 bases and J by 3 bases, with 11 bases between them. Germline lookup yields CDR1 SGHRS and CDR2 YFSETQ. The CDR3 has 14 residues. The CDR3 nucleotides read TGCGCCAGCAGCTTAATGAACAGGGACTATGGCTACACCTTC. It encodes CASSLMNRDYGYTF.